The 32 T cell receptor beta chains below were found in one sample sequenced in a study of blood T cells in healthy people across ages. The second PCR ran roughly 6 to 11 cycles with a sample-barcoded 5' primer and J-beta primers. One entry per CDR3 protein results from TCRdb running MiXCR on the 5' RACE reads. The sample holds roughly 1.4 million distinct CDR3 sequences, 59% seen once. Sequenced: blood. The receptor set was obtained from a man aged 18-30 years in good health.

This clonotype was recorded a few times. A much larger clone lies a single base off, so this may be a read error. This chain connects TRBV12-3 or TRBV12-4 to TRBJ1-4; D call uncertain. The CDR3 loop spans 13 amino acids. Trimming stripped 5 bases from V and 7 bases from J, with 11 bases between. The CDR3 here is CASSVSHGEKLFF. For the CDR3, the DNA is TGTGCCAGCAGTGTCTCCCACGGTGAAAAACTGTTTTTT.

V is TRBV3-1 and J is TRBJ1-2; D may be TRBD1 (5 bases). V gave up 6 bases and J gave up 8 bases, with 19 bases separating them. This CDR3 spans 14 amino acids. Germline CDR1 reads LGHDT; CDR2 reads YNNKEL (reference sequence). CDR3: CASRPTGFQNGYTF. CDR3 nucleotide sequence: TGTGCCAGCAGACCTACAGGATTTCAGAACGGCTACACCTTC.

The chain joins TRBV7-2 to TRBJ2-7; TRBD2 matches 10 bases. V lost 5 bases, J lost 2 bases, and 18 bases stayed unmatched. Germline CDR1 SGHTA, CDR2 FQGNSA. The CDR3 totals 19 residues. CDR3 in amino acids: CASSPPLAGDGYKPYEQYF. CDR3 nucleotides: TGTGCCAGCAGCCCACCGCTAGCGGGAGATGGGTACAAGCCCTACGAGCAGTACTTC. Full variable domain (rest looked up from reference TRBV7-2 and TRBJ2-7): GAGVSQSPSNKVTEKGKDVELRCDPISGHTALYWYRQSLGQGLEFLIYFQGNSAPDKSGLPSDRFSAERTGGSVSTLTIQRTQQEDSAVYLCASSPPLAGDGYKPYEQYFGPGTRLTVT.

The CDR3: CASKELTGVNGYTF. The CDR3 DNA reads as TGTGCCAGCAAAGAACTCACAGGGGTGAATGGCTACACCTTC. The chain combines TRBV28 with TRBJ1-2, with 7 bases fitting TRBD1. Germline V lookup: CDR1 MDHEN, CDR2 SYDVKM. The V segment lost 7 bases and the J segment 6 bases; nucleotides outside the gene matches: 11. The length of the CDR3 is 14 residues.

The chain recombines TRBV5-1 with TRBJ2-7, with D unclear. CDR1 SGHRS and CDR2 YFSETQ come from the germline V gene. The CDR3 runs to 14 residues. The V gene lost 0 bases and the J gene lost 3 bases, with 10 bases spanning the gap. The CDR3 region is CASSLGTPDYEQYF. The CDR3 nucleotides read TGCGCCAGCAGCTTGGGGACCCCTGACTACGAGCAGTACTTC.

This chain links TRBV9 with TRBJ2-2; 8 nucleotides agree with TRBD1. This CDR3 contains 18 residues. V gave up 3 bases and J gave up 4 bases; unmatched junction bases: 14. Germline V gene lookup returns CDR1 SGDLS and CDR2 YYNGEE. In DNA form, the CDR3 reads TGTGCCAGCAGCGCGCTAGGGATGACAGGGGAAGGCACCGGGGAGCTGTTTTTT. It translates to CASSALGMTGEGTGELFF.

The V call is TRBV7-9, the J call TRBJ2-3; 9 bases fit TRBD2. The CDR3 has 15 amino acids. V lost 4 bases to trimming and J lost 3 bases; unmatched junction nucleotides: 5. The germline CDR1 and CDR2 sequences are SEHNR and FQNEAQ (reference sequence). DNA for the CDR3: TGTGCCAGCAGCTCCCAGCGGGAGGAAACAGATACGCAGTATTTT. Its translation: CASSSQREETDTQYF.

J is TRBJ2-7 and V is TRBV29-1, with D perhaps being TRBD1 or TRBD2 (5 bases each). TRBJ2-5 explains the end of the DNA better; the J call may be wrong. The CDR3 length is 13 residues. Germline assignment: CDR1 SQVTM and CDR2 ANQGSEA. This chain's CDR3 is CSVGQSDGGTQYF. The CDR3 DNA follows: TGCAGCGTCGGGCAGTCTGATGGGGGGACCCAGTACTTC.

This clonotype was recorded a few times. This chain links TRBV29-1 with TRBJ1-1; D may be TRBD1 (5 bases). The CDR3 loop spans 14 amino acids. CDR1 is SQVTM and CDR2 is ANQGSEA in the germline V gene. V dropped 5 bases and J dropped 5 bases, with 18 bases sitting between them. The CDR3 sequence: CSVQKGGRGTEAFF. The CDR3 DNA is TGCAGCGTTCAAAAGGGTGGGAGGGGAACTGAAGCTTTCTTT.

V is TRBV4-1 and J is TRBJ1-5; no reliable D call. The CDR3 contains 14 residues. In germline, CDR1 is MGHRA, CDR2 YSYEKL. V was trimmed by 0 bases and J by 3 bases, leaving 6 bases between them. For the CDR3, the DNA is TGCGCCAGCAGCCAAGACTCCGCCAATCAGCCCCAGCATTTT. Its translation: CASSQDSANQPQHF.

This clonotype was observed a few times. As DNA, the CDR3 is TGTGCCAGCTCACCCTCCGGGTCCTCCCTCTACGAGCAGTACTTC. This codes for CASSPSGSSLYEQYF. The chain joins TRBV18 to TRBJ2-7; D is uncertain. The V end lost 3 bases, the J end lost 3 bases, and 15 bases lay between the germline ends. The CDR3 length is 15 residues. The germline CDR1 and CDR2 sequences are KGHSH and LQKENI.

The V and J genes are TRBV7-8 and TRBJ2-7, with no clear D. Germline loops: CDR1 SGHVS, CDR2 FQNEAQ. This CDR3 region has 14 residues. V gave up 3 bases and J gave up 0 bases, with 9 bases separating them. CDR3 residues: CASSFNYNSYEQYF. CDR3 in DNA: TGTGCCAGCAGCTTCAATTACAACTCCTACGAGCAGTACTTC.

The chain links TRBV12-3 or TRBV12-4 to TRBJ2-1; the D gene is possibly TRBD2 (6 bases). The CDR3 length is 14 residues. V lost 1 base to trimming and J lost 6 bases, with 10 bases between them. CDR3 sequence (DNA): TGTGCCAGCAGTTTAGGTAGCGGAGGCAATGAGCAGTTCTTC. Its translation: CASSLGSGGNEQFF.

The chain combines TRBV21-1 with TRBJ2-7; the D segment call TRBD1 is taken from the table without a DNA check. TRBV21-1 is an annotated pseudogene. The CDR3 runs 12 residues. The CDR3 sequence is CASGSGADEQYF. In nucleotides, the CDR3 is TGTGCCAGCGGCTCAGGGGCCGACGAGCAGTACTTC.

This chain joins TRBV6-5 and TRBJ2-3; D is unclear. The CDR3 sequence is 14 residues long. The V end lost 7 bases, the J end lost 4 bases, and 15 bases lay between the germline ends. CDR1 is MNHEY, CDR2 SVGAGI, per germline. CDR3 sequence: CASTSGPGSDTQYF. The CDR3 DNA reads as TGTGCCAGCACCTCCGGGCCCGGATCAGATACGCAGTATTTT.

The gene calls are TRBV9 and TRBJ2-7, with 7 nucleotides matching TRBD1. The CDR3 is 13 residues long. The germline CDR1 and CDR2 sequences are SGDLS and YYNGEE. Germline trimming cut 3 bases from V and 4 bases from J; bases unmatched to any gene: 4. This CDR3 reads CASSGQGEYEQYF. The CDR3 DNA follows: TGTGCCAGCAGCGGGCAGGGGGAATACGAGCAGTACTTC.

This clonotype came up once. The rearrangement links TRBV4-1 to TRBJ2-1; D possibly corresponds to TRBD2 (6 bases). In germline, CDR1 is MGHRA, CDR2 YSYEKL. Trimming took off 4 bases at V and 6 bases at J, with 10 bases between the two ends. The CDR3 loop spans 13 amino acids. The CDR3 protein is CASSLRDSNEQFF. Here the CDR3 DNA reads TGCGCCAGCAGCCTCCGGGACTCCAATGAGCAGTTCTTC.

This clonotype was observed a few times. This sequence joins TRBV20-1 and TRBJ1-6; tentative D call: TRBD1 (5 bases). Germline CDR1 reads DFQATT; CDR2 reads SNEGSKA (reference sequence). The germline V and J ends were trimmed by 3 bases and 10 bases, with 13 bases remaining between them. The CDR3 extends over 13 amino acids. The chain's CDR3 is CSARERGGSPLHF. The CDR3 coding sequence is TGCAGTGCTAGGGAGCGGGGCGGGTCACCCCTCCACTTT.

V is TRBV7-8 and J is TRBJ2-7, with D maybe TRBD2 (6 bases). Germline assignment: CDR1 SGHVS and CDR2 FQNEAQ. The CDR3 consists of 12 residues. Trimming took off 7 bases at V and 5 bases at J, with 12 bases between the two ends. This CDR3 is CASTYGGDEQYF. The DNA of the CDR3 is TGTGCCAGCACCTACGGAGGGGACGAGCAGTACTTC.

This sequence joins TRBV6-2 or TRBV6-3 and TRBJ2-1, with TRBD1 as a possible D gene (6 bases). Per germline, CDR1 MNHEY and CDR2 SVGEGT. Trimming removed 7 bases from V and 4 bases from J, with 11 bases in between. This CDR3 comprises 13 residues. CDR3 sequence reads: CASIGQSYNEQFF. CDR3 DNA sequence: TGTGCCAGCATCGGACAGAGTTACAATGAGCAGTTCTTC.

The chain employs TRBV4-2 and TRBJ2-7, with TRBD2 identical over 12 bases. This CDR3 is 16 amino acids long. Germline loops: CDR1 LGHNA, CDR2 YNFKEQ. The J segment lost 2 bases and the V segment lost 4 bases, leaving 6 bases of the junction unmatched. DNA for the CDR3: TGTGCCAGCAGCCTTCGGACTAGCGGGGTCACCTACGAGCAGTACTTC. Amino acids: CASSLRTSGVTYEQYF.

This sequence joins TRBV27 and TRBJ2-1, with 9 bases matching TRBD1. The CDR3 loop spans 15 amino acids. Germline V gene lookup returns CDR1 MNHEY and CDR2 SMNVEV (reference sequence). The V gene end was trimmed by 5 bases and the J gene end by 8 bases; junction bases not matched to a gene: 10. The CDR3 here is CASSGTGTGIHEQFF. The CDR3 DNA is TGTGCCAGCAGTGGAACCGGGACAGGGATCCATGAGCAGTTCTTC.

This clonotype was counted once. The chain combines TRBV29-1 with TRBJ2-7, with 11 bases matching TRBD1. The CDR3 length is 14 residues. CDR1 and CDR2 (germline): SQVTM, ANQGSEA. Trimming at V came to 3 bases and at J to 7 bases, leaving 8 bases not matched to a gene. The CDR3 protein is CSVDVGQGADEQYF. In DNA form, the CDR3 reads TGCAGCGTTGACGTCGGACAGGGGGCCGATGAGCAGTACTTC.

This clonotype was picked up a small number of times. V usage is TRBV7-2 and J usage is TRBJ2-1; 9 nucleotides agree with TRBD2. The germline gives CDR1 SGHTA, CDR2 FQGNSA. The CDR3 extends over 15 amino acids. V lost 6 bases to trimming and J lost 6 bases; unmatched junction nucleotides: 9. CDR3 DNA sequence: TGTGCCAGCAGTTCGGAGGGACTAGCCTCCAATGAGCAGTTCTTC. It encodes CASSSEGLASNEQFF.

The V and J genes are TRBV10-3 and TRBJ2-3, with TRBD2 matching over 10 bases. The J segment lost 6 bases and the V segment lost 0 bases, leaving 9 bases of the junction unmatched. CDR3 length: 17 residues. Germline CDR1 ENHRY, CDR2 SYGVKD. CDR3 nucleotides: TGTGCCATCAGTGAGTCAGGTAGCGGGGGGCGAGGGGATACGCAGTATTTT. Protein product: CAISESGSGGRGDTQYF.

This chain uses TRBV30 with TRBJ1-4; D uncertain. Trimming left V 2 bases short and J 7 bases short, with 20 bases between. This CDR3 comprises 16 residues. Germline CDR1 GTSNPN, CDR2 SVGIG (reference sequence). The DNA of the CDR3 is TGTGCCTGGAGTTCCCTAAAACCGGGAACAGCTGAAAAACTGTTTTTT. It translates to CAWSSLKPGTAEKLFF. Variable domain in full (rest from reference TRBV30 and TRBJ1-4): SQTIHQWPATLVQPVGSPLSLECTVEGTSNPNLYWYRQAAGRGLQLLFYSVGIGQISSEVPQNLSASRPQDRQFILSSKKLLLSDSGFYLCAWSSLKPGTAEKLFFGSGTQLSVL.

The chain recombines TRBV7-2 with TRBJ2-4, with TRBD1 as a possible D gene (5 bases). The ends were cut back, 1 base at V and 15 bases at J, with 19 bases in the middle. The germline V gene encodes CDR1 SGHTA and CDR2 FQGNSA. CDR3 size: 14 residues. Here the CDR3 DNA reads TGTGCCAGCAGCTTAGATAGTCAGGGTGCGCCTCGGTACTTC. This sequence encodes CASSLDSQGAPRYF.

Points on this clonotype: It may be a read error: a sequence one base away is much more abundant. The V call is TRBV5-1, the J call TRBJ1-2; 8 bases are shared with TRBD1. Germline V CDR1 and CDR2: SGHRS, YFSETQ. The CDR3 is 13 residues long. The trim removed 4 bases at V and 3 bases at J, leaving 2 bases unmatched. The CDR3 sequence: CASSTQGDYGYTF. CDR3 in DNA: TGCGCCAGCAGCACACAGGGGGACTATGGCTACACCTTC.

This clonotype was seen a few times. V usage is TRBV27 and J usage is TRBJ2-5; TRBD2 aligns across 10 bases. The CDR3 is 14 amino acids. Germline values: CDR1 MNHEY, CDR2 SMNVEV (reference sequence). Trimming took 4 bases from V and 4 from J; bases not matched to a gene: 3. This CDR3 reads CASSSGLALETQYF. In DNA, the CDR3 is TGTGCCAGCAGTTCGGGACTAGCGCTAGAGACCCAGTACTTC.

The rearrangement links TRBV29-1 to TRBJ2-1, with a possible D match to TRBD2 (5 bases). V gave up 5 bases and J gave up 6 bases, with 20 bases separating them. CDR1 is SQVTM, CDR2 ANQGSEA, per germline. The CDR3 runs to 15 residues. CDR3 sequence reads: CSVRTRQEACNEQFF. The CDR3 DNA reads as TGCAGCGTTCGCACTAGACAAGAAGCCTGCAATGAGCAGTTCTTC.

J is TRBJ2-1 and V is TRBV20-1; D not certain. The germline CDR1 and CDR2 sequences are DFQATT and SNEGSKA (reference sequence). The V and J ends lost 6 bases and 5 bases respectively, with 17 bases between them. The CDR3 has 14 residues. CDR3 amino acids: CSAPTIGVNNEQFF. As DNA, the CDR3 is TGCAGTGCCCCTACCATTGGCGTAAACAATGAGCAGTTCTTC.

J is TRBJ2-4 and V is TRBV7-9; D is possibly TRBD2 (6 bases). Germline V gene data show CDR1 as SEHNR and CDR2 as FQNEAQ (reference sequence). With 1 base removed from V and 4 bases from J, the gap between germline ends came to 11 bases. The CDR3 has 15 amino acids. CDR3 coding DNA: TGTGCCAGCAGCTTAGGGAGGGGACTTAAAAACATTCAGTACTTC. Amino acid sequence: CASSLGRGLKNIQYF.